This passage covers 21 T cell receptor beta chains from one sample sequenced in a study of somatic mutations in cytotoxic T cells in rheumatoid arthritis (dated by TCRdb to the late 2010s). Receptors were amplified or captured by the immunoSEQ multiplex PCR assay. TCRdb holds this immuneACCESS table with in-frame rearrangements only. Some clones are missing; in checked studies, unresolved V genes explain under half, and the rest has no known cause. The sample includes 13,000 to 15,000 clones, with just under 80% observed a single time. The ten largest account for less than 9% of the sample. The sequencing sample was made of CD8+ T cells sorted from blood. These receptors were taken from an adult with rheumatoid arthritis.

This clone was observed a single time. This rearrangement joins TRBV6-1 to TRBJ2-3; 9 bases line up with TRBD1. With 4 bases clipped from V and 5 bases from J, the junction kept 7 bases outside the gene matches. CDR1 and CDR2 (germline): MNHNS, SASEGT. CDR3 size: 15 residues. As DNA, the CDR3 is TGTGCCAGCAGTGGATGGACAGGGGCACAAGATACGCAGTATTTT. Its protein is CASSGWTGAQDTQYF.

This clone appeared a few times. V gene TRBV10-3 combines with J gene TRBJ1-1; no firm D call. CDR3 length: 11 amino acids. V was cut by 4 bases and J by 7 bases, with 7 bases left in between. Germline values: CDR1 ENHRY, CDR2 SYGVKD. The CDR3 is CAISVGIEAFF. The CDR3 region has the DNA TGTGCCATCAGTGTCGGTATTGAAGCTTTCTTT.

The V gene is TRBV28, the J gene TRBJ1-1, with a weak D call TRBD1 (6 bases). V was shortened by 6 bases and J by 6 bases, with 8 bases between the two germline ends. The CDR3 has 11 residues. CDR1 and CDR2 from the germline V gene are MDHEN and SYDVKM. CDR3 loop: CASSPGAEAFF. The CDR3 region has the DNA TGTGCCAGCAGCCCAGGGGCTGAAGCTTTCTTT.

The rearrangement joins TRBV10-3 to TRBJ2-3, with TRBD1 matching over 8 bases. The CDR3 is 16 amino acids. J gave up 0 bases and V 7 bases, and 9 bases lay outside the gene matches. Per germline, CDR1 ENHRY and CDR2 SYGVKD. In nucleotides, the CDR3 is TGTGCCATCACGGACGGGACAGGAGAGAGCACAGATACGCAGTATTTT. Translating it yields CAITDGTGESTDTQYF.

The J gene is TRBJ2-1, the V gene TRBV5-1; perhaps TRBD1 as D (6 bases). Trimming removed 6 bases from V and 9 bases from J, with 10 bases in between. The CDR3 totals 11 residues. Germline CDR1 SGHRS, CDR2 YFSETQ. CDR3 sequence reads: CASTGDTEQFF. CDR3 coding DNA: TGCGCCAGCACAGGGGATACTGAGCAGTTCTTC.

The chain joins TRBV28 to TRBJ2-3; 7 bases are shared with TRBD1. In germline, CDR1 is MDHEN, CDR2 SYDVKM. Trimming took 6 bases from V and 4 from J; bases not matched to a gene: 7. The CDR3 runs 14 residues. The CDR3 protein is CASSGRGSADTQYF. DNA for the CDR3: TGTGCCAGCAGCGGCAGGGGGTCAGCAGATACGCAGTATTTT.

V is TRBV9 and J is TRBJ1-1; D not resolved. Germline V gives CDR1 SGDLS, CDR2 YYNGEE. The CDR3 runs 14 residues. Trimming shortened V by 0 bases and J by 5 bases, and 11 bases separated the two germline ends. The DNA for the CDR3 is TGTGCCAGCAGCGTAGCTTCCGGGAATACTGAAGCTTTCTTT. Translated, it gives CASSVASGNTEAFF.

V gene TRBV5-6 combines with J gene TRBJ1-3; perhaps TRBD1 as D (5 bases). Trimming pared 2 bases from V and 0 bases from J, leaving 21 bases between. The CDR3 length is 19 residues. Per the germline V gene, CDR1 is SGHDT and CDR2 is YYEEEE. CDR3 residues: CASSFLGTWGTSSGNTIYF. The CDR3 coding sequence is TGTGCCAGCAGCTTTCTTGGGACGTGGGGGACGAGCTCTGGAAACACCATATATTTT.

The V and J genes are TRBV11-2 and TRBJ2-1, with a tentative D call TRBD1 (5 bases). With 2 bases removed from V and 7 bases from J, the gap between germline ends came to 15 bases. Germline V gives CDR1 SGHAT, CDR2 FQNNGV. This CDR3 contains 15 residues. The CDR3 DNA reads as TGTGCCAGCAGCTTACGTGGTCAGGGTGGGAATGAGCAGTTCTTC. Translated: CASSLRGQGGNEQFF.

This clone has only a few counts. The rearrangement joins TRBV6-1 to TRBJ1-1; D remains unclear. CDR3 length: 11 amino acids. Per the germline V gene, CDR1 is MNHNS and CDR2 is SASEGT. V dropped 7 bases and J dropped 1 base, with 4 bases sitting between them. This chain's CDR3 is CASIENTEAFF. CDR3 in DNA: TGTGCCAGCATCGAGAACACTGAAGCTTTCTTT.

The chain recombines TRBV15 with TRBJ2-3; 15 bases are shared with TRBD2. The CDR3 is 16 amino acids. Germline lookup yields CDR1 LNHNV and CDR2 YYDKDF (reference sequence). Losses at the gene ends were 5 bases for V and 3 bases for J; bases not matched to a gene: 3. The CDR3 DNA is TGTGCCACCAGCGGACTAGCGGGAGGGCCAACAGATACGCAGTATTTT. Its translation: CATSGLAGGPTDTQYF.

The chain recombines TRBV2 with TRBJ2-7; D is uncertain. Germline V gene lookup returns CDR1 SNHLY and CDR2 FYNNEI. The CDR3 contains 14 residues. Between the trimmed V and J ends, which lost 6 bases and 2 bases, there was a span of 14 bases. The CDR3 is CASRATDGTYEQYF. CDR3 coding DNA: TGTGCCAGCAGGGCGACCGACGGTACCTACGAGCAGTACTTC.

The J gene is TRBJ2-3, the V gene TRBV28; the D gene is possibly TRBD1 (5 bases). Trimming removed 3 bases from V and 4 bases from J, with 14 bases in between. Germline CDR1 and CDR2: MDHEN and SYDVKM. This CDR3 spans 15 amino acids. CDR3 in amino acids: CASSLALWGADTQYF. The CDR3 DNA reads TGTGCCAGCAGTTTGGCCCTTTGGGGCGCAGATACGCAGTATTTT.

The chain couples TRBV19 to TRBJ1-6, with TRBD1 matching over 7 bases. In germline, CDR1 is LNHDA, CDR2 SQIVND (reference sequence). CDR3 length: 14 amino acids. V was clipped by 2 bases and J by 6 bases; unmatched bases: 1. The CDR3: CASSINRGNSPLHF. Written as DNA, the CDR3 is TGTGCCAGTAGTATAAACAGGGGTAATTCACCCCTCCACTTT.

J is TRBJ1-3 and V is TRBV5-1; no reliable D call. The CDR3 covers 13 residues. Trimming shortened V by 5 bases and J by 0 bases, and 6 bases separated the two germline ends. CDR1 is SGHRS, CDR2 YFSETQ, per germline. The CDR3 loop reads CASSLGSGNTIYF. Written as DNA, the CDR3 is TGCGCCAGCAGTCTCGGCTCTGGAAACACCATATATTTT.

This clone is medium-sized (0.01 to 0.1%) by share. The chain has TRBV9 and TRBJ1-6; 7 nucleotides match TRBD1. Germline V gives CDR1 SGDLS, CDR2 YYNGEE. The CDR3 totals 16 residues. Losses at the gene ends were 4 bases for V and 2 bases for J; bases not matched to a gene: 6. The DNA of the CDR3 is TGTGCCAGCAGCCATGGGACAGCACCCTATAATTCACCCCTCCACTTT. It codes for CASSHGTAPYNSPLHF.

This chain joins TRBV29-1 and TRBJ1-3, with D tentatively TRBD1 (5 bases). CDR1 is SQVTM, CDR2 ANQGSEA, per germline. V was cut by 7 bases and J by 0 bases, with 10 bases left in between. This CDR3 contains 13 residues. This chain's CDR3 is CSADSRSGNTIYF. In nucleotides, the CDR3 is TGCAGCGCCGACAGCCGCTCTGGAAACACCATATATTTT.

This clone turned up a few times. The chain is built from TRBV6-5 and TRBJ2-7, with 9 bases aligning to TRBD1. Trimming cost V 5 bases and J 5 bases; bases outside gene matches: 10. The CDR3 runs to 15 residues. Germline V lookup: CDR1 MNHEY, CDR2 SVGAGI. CDR3 sequence: CASSRHRGPSDEQYF. CDR3 in DNA: TGTGCCAGCAGTAGACACAGGGGGCCTTCAGACGAGCAGTACTTC.

V and J are TRBV19 and TRBJ2-6, with D tentatively TRBD1 or TRBD2 (5 bases each). V shed 2 bases and J shed 0 bases, with 8 bases lying between them. Germline V gene lookup returns CDR1 LNHDA and CDR2 SQIVND (reference sequence). This CDR3 has 16 residues. CDR3 bases: TGTGCCAGTAGTATACTCGGGGCCTCTGGGGCCAACGTCCTGACTTTC. It is translated as CASSILGASGANVLTF.

This chain connects TRBV15 to TRBJ2-6; D uncertain. CDR1 is LNHNV and CDR2 is YYDKDF in the germline V gene (reference sequence). The V and J ends lost 5 bases and 4 bases respectively, with 9 bases between them. The CDR3 has 14 residues. The CDR3 bases are TGTGCCACCAGCTGGGGATACGGGGCCAACGTCCTGACTTTC. Translated: CATSWGYGANVLTF.

The chain carries TRBV13 and TRBJ1-3, with 9 bases matching TRBD1. The CDR3 sequence is 20 residues long. Losses at the gene ends were 6 bases for V and 1 base for J; bases not matched to a gene: 19. Germline lookup yields CDR1 PRHDT and CDR2 FYEKMQ (reference sequence). In DNA form, the CDR3 reads TGTGCCAGCAGTTTCAATTATGGGGGGACAGGGCGAGATTCTGGAAACACCATATATTTT. This gives the protein CASSFNYGGTGRDSGNTIYF.